The clone carrying this T cell receptor (beta chain) was counted many times. Its antigen remains unidentified. The data stem from a study of T cells in Graves' hyperthyroidism and ophthalmopathy. V lost 7 bases and J lost 8; bases outside the gene matches: 8. The CDR3 spans 14 residues. Study-level findings and limits: The blood repertoire included most of the expanded thyroid clonotypes above 0.001.

TCR beta CDR3 regions were amplified from RNA transcripts. With the HTBI primer set, the TCR CDR3 went through a first round of RT-PCR. In TCRdb, the multiplex PCR reads were re-called with MiXCR into one record per CDR3 protein. The profile shows a few hundred thousand distinct CDR3 sequences, approximately 14% of them singletons. Stable Graves' hyperthyroidism meant no ophthalmopathy progression within 18 months. Patients aged 18 to 65 had newly diagnosed hyperthyroidism of under 2 months' duration. Input material: blood. The sequence came from a woman younger than 30 with Graves' hyperthyroidism. The J gene is TRBJ1-2, the V gene TRBV12-3 or TRBV12-4, with 12 bases identical to TRBD1. The CDR3 DNA reads TGTGCCAGCAAAGTACCGGGACAGGGGGCGGGCTACACCTTC. It is translated as CASKVPGQGAGYTF.